This TCR beta chain was sequenced for a study of control samples from healthy donors and cancer patients (dated by TCRdb to the early 2020s). On this clone: What this receptor recognizes is not known. No per-base quality is available; no much larger clone lies one base away.

Libraries came from the immunoSEQ multiplex PCR assay. TCRdb stores this immuneACCESS table with in-frame sequences only. Part of the clones is absent; in the studies checked, under half of the shortfall reflects unresolved V genes, and no reason is known for the rest. Counted in this sample were about 89,000 clones; approximately 86% of them appeared once. The top ten clones comprise around 21% of the sample. The V and J ends are trimmed by 1 base and 3 bases, leaving 10 bases between them. The CDR3 measures 14 amino acids from cysteine to phenylalanine. Only the CDR3 region is kept as DNA, spanning 42 bases read in frame from base 1. Via the germline V gene, CDR1 is MNHNS and CDR2 SASEGT.

The source of this sequence is a man aged 25 to 40 in good health. The chain is assembled from TRBV6-1 and TRBJ2-7, with the D call tentatively TRBD1 or TRBD2, each fitting 5 bases. Sequencing used blood. The CDR3 here reads CASSEEGRRYEQYF. The DNA is as follows: TGTGCCAGCAGTGAAGAGGGACGGCGCTACGAGCAGTACTTC.